What follows are 29 T cell receptor beta chains derived from one specimen sequenced in a study of technical replicates of blood from a few donors. Sequencing used immunoSEQ multiplex PCR; TCRdb keeps in-frame clones, though not all of them. The sample holds nearly 80,000 clones, roughly 97% seen once. The source material was T cells isolated from PBMCs. The origin of the receptors is a human donor in good health.

The chain employs TRBV6-1 and TRBJ1-2; the D is unclear. V was cut by 2 bases and J by 4 bases, with 11 bases left in between. The CDR3 covers 14 residues. Germline V lookup: CDR1 MNHNS, CDR2 SASEGT. The CDR3 spells CASSESGSSYGYTF. The CDR3 nucleotides read TGTGCCAGCAGTGAATCCGGGTCAAGCTATGGCTACACCTTC.

The chain recombines TRBV5-6 with TRBJ1-1, with a possible D match to TRBD1 (5 bases). The V end lost 4 bases, the J end lost 5 bases, and 12 bases lay between the germline ends. The CDR3 contains 13 residues. CDR1 is SGHDT, CDR2 YYEEEE, per germline. The CDR3 loop is CASSAQGWTEAFF. The CDR3 region has the DNA TGTGCCAGCAGCGCTCAGGGATGGACTGAAGCTTTCTTT.

The chain links TRBV7-9 to TRBJ1-1; 8 bases are shared with TRBD1. The V gene's germline CDR1 is SEHNR and CDR2 FQNEAQ (reference sequence). V was clipped by 2 bases and J by 6 bases; unmatched bases: 5. The CDR3 consists of 14 residues. CDR3 region: CASSLTDRDAEAFF. For the CDR3, the DNA is TGTGCCAGCAGCTTAACGGACAGGGACGCTGAAGCTTTCTTT.

The count of this clone is one. The chain is built from TRBV11-2 and TRBJ1-2; the D is unclear. V lost 5 bases and J lost 1, with 5 bases in between. This CDR3 is built from 12 residues. CDR1 is SGHAT, CDR2 FQNNGV, per germline. The CDR3 protein is CASSTSNYGYTF. The CDR3 DNA reads as TGTGCCAGCAGCACAAGTAACTATGGCTACACCTTC.

V and J are TRBV27 and TRBJ1-2; 7 nucleotides agree with TRBD1. The CDR3 length is 14 residues. V gave up 3 bases and J gave up 8 bases; unmatched junction bases: 9. Germline-derived CDR1 and CDR2 are MNHEY and SMNVEV (reference sequence). The CDR3 is CASSFSRQGRGYTF. In DNA, the CDR3 is TGTGCCAGCAGTTTTTCTCGACAGGGACGGGGCTACACCTTC.

The chain uses TRBV30 and TRBJ2-3; D gene uncertain. The CDR3 has 10 residues. V shed 7 bases and J shed 6 bases, with 8 bases lying between them. Germline V lookup: CDR1 GTSNPN, CDR2 SVGIG (reference sequence). CDR3 sequence: CAYVADTQYF. The CDR3, as DNA: TGTGCCTACGTAGCCGATACGCAGTATTTT.

The chain joins TRBV6-5 to TRBJ1-5; 9 bases align to TRBD1. V was clipped by 5 bases and J by 6 bases; unmatched bases: 5. The CDR3 spans 14 residues. CDR1 is MNHEY and CDR2 is SVGAGI in the germline V gene. The CDR3, as DNA: TGTGCCAGCAGTCCTGGACAGGGGCGTCAGCCCCAGCATTTT. Translating gives CASSPGQGRQPQHF.

The CDR3 region is CASSLFREETQYF. Written as DNA, the CDR3 is TGTGCCAGCAGTTTATTCAGGGAAGAGACCCAGTACTTC. V is TRBV27 and J is TRBJ2-5; TRBD1 might be the D (5 bases). Germline CDR1 is MNHEY and CDR2 is SMNVEV (reference sequence). The CDR3 spans 13 residues. Trimming cost V 1 base and J 3 bases, with 6 bases left between them.

The gene calls are TRBV27 and TRBJ2-5, with TRBD2 identical over 13 bases. CDR1 is MNHEY and CDR2 is SMNVEV in the germline V gene (reference sequence). The CDR3 sequence is 17 residues long. V trimming: 5 bases; J trimming: 5 bases; junction bases outside the gene matches: 11. In DNA form, the CDR3 reads TGTGCCAGCAGTACCGAGACTAGCGGGAGGTCTCGGGAGACCCAGTACTTC. It codes for CASSTETSGRSRETQYF.

The gene calls are TRBV29-1 and TRBJ2-6; D is perhaps TRBD2 (6 bases). This CDR3 spans 16 amino acids. Trimming removed 0 bases at V and 3 bases at J, with 12 bases between. In germline, CDR1 is SQVTM, CDR2 ANQGSEA. The CDR3 region has the DNA TGCAGCGTTGAAGACCCGGGAGTACGTGGGGCCAACGTCCTGACTTTC. Its translation is CSVEDPGVRGANVLTF.

This rearrangement joins TRBV5-1 to TRBJ2-7; weak D call: TRBD2 (6 bases). CDR3 length: 15 amino acids. Looked up from germline, CDR1 is SGHRS and CDR2 is YFSETQ. Trimming pared 0 bases from V and 2 bases from J, leaving 12 bases between. CDR3 DNA sequence: TGCGCCAGCAGCTTGGAGCCAGGGAGGACCTACGAGCAGTACTTC. Translated, it gives CASSLEPGRTYEQYF.

V is TRBV5-1 and J is TRBJ2-1; tentatively, D is TRBD1 (6 bases). CDR1 SGHRS and CDR2 YFSETQ come from the germline V gene. The CDR3 sequence is 13 residues long. The V end was cut by 2 bases, the J end by 4 bases, with 7 bases between. This CDR3 is CASSLQGYNEQFF. DNA for the CDR3: TGCGCCAGCAGCTTACAGGGTTACAATGAGCAGTTCTTC. The full variable domain, completed using reference TRBV5-1 and TRBJ2-1, is KAGVTQTPRYLIKTRGQQVTLSCSPISGHRSVSWYQQTPGQGLQFLFEYFSETQRNKGNFPGRFSGRQFSNSRSEMNVSTLELGDSALYLCASSLQGYNEQFFGPGTRLTVL.

The rearrangement joins TRBV6-5 to TRBJ2-3; TRBD1 agrees at 10 bases. Germline V lookup: CDR1 MNHEY, CDR2 SVGAGI. The CDR3 consists of 16 residues. The V gene end was trimmed by 4 bases and the J gene end by 4 bases; junction bases not matched to a gene: 8. The CDR3 here is CASSFPGTGESDTQYF. The CDR3 DNA reads as TGTGCCAGCAGTTTTCCCGGGACAGGGGAATCAGATACGCAGTATTTT.

V and J are TRBV5-1 and TRBJ2-2, with D tentatively TRBD2 (6 bases). The CDR3 has 15 amino acids. The ends were cut back, 4 bases at V and 1 base at J, with 11 bases in the middle. Germline-derived CDR1 and CDR2 are SGHRS and YFSETQ. CDR3 DNA: TGCGCCAGCAGCCTGGGAGGACAGAACACCGGGGAGCTGTTTTTT. As protein: CASSLGGQNTGELFF. Full variable domain (outside the CDR3, taken from reference TRBV5-1 and TRBJ2-2): KAGVTQTPRYLIKTRGQQVTLSCSPISGHRSVSWYQQTPGQGLQFLFEYFSETQRNKGNFPGRFSGRQFSNSRSEMNVSTLELGDSALYLCASSLGGQNTGELFFGEGSRLTVL.

CDR3 DNA: TGCGCCAGCAGCCAAGATTTTGTCGGGAATCAGCCCCAGCATTTT. It encodes CASSQDFVGNQPQHF. The chain combines TRBV4-3 with TRBJ1-5; D gene uncertain. There are 15 residues in the CDR3. V lost 0 bases to trimming and J lost 4 bases, with 10 bases between them. The germline CDR1 and CDR2 sequences are LGHNA and YSLEER.

This sequence joins TRBV7-2 and TRBJ2-3; D might be TRBD2 (5 bases). This CDR3 is built from 15 residues. Germline values: CDR1 SGHTA, CDR2 FQGNSA. Trimming shortened V by 2 bases and J by 2 bases, and 11 bases separated the two germline ends. The CDR3 DNA follows: TGTGCCAGCAGCTTAACGGGGAGATCCACAGATACGCAGTATTTT. It encodes CASSLTGRSTDTQYF.

The chain recombines TRBV4-3 with TRBJ1-1; D not resolved. The CDR3 sequence is 15 residues long. Germline CDR1 and CDR2: LGHNA and YSLEER. V lost 4 bases to trimming and J lost 5 bases, with 17 bases between them. CDR3 sequence reads: CASSRRQDGETEAFF. The CDR3 DNA sequence: TGCGCCAGCAGCCGCCGGCAAGACGGGGAAACTGAAGCTTTCTTT.

The chain uses TRBV30 and TRBJ1-5; D unclear. From germline, CDR1 is GTSNPN and CDR2 SVGIG (reference sequence). Trimming removed 0 bases at V and 3 bases at J, with 12 bases between. The CDR3 consists of 15 residues. CDR3 sequence: CAWSVLAGYNQPQHF. The DNA of the CDR3 is TGTGCCTGGAGTGTACTGGCGGGATACAATCAGCCCCAGCATTTT.

The rearrangement links TRBV19 to TRBJ2-7; 7 bases are shared with TRBD2. This CDR3 has 14 amino acids. V shed 3 bases, J shed 1 base, and the junction held 3 bases outside the gene matches. Germline assignment: CDR1 LNHDA and CDR2 SQIVND (reference sequence). CDR3: CASSIPGGSYEQYF. The DNA of the CDR3 is TGTGCCAGTAGTATCCCGGGGGGTTCCTACGAGCAGTACTTC.

The genes are TRBV4-3 and TRBJ2-3; the match to TRBD2 covers 11 bases. V was pared by 3 bases and J by 3 bases, with 8 bases of the junction left unmatched. From germline, CDR1 is LGHNA and CDR2 YSLEER. This CDR3 has 17 residues. The CDR3 loop is CASSQIAGGPGTDTQYF. The CDR3 DNA reads as TGCGCCAGCAGCCAGATAGCGGGAGGGCCTGGTACAGATACGCAGTATTTT.

The chain combines TRBV10-3 with TRBJ2-3, with D maybe TRBD2 (6 bases). The CDR3 is made up of 14 amino acids. The germline V gene has CDR1 ENHRY and CDR2 SYGVKD. V was pared by 6 bases and J by 4 bases, with 14 bases between. CDR3 sequence reads: CAISDSGEPDTQYF. The CDR3 DNA sequence: TGTGCCATCAGCGACTCGGGAGAACCAGATACGCAGTATTTT.

This clone was observed a single time. In DNA, the CDR3 is TGTGCCAGCAGTTACTCGATCAGGGGGCGCGGTGAAGCTTTCTTT. Encoded protein: CASSYSIRGRGEAFF. V usage is TRBV6-5 and J usage is TRBJ1-1, with 8 bases matching TRBD1. CDR1 is MNHEY and CDR2 is SVGAGI in the germline V gene. This CDR3 has 15 residues. The V gene end was trimmed by 0 bases and the J gene end by 7 bases; junction bases not matched to a gene: 7.

The chain couples TRBV10-3 to TRBJ1-5, with D tentatively TRBD1 (6 bases). The V end lost 10 bases, the J end lost 5 bases, and 12 bases lay between the germline ends. From germline, CDR1 is ENHRY and CDR2 SYGVKD. The CDR3 is 12 residues long. CDR3 DNA: TGTGCCAACCAGGGGACGGATCAGCCCCAGCATTTT. This gives the protein CANQGTDQPQHF.

This clone was counted a single time. The rearrangement links TRBV7-3 to TRBJ2-2; a possible D gene is TRBD2 (6 bases). Germline CDR1 and CDR2: SGHTA and FQGTGA. The CDR3 loop spans 17 amino acids. Trimming removed 0 bases at V and 4 bases at J, with 15 bases between. In nucleotides, the CDR3 is TGTGCCAGCAGCTTAACAGTAGGGGACGGGGGCACCGGGGAGCTGTTTTTT. Its translation is CASSLTVGDGGTGELFF.

The rearrangement links TRBV5-8 to TRBJ2-1; TRBD2 agrees at 9 bases. Per the germline V gene, CDR1 is SGHTS and CDR2 is YDEGEE. CDR3 length: 16 residues. The trim removed 3 bases at V and 6 bases at J, leaving 10 bases unmatched. The CDR3 sequence: CASSSQISGRSNEQFF. CDR3 DNA sequence: TGTGCCAGCAGCTCCCAGATTAGCGGGAGAAGCAATGAGCAGTTCTTC.

The rearrangement links TRBV29-1 to TRBJ2-1; D may be TRBD2 (5 bases). The CDR3 is 12 amino acids. V was trimmed by 7 bases and J by 2 bases, leaving 9 bases between them. Germline V lookup: CDR1 SQVTM, CDR2 ANQGSEA. The CDR3 bases are TGCAGCGGGACTCTAACCTACAATGAGCAGTTCTTC. Protein product: CSGTLTYNEQFF.

This chain joins TRBV30 and TRBJ1-1; a possible D gene is TRBD1 (5 bases). The length of the CDR3 is 12 residues. Germline V gene lookup returns CDR1 GTSNPN and CDR2 SVGIG (reference sequence). V gave up 3 bases and J gave up 1 base, with 6 bases separating them. This CDR3 reads CAWSRENTEAFF. DNA for the CDR3: TGTGCCTGGAGCAGGGAGAACACTGAAGCTTTCTTT.

The V and J genes are TRBV4-2 and TRBJ1-1; the D is unclear. The germline CDR1 and CDR2 sequences are LGHNA and YNFKEQ. Between the trimmed V and J ends, which lost 4 bases and 1 base, there was a span of 10 bases. CDR3 length equals 14 residues. The CDR3 bases are TGTGCCAGCAGCCGGCTGACGGGGAACACTGAAGCTTTCTTT. It translates to CASSRLTGNTEAFF.

The rearrangement links TRBV12-5 to TRBJ1-1; D unclear. This CDR3 has 14 amino acids. The V gene lost 5 bases and the J gene lost 6 bases, with 16 bases spanning the gap. The germline gives CDR1 LGHNT, CDR2 FRNRAP. DNA of the CDR3: TGTGCTAGTGGTCCGGGAGGGTTAAGCGCTGAAGCTTTCTTT. It translates to CASGPGGLSAEAFF.